Detailed here is one TCR beta chain. What it binds is not known. Researchers built TCR beta cDNA using 5'RACE template switching with UMIs. TCRdb re-called the 5' RACE reads; one entry per CDR3 protein, DNA not given. There are more than 400,000 distinct CDR3 sequences in the sample, with 7.3% held by the top ten. This CDR3 is 17 amino acids long. CDR1 and CDR2 from the germline V gene are MNHNS and SASEGT. The sample belongs to a study of T cells expressing NK-cell markers. Whole-study findings and limits: Several of the donors carried dominant NKG2C+ clonotypes that took up roughly 1.0-8% of their CD8+ T cells. Evidence did not settle whether expanded NKG2C+ T cell clones targeted HCMV.

The source material was blood T cells: a sorted CD56 or NKG2C T cell subset, CD4+ or CD8+ T cells, or bulk PBMC T cells (not recorded which). The TCR was taken from a woman between 18 and 69 years old in good health. The chain recombines TRBV6-1 with TRBJ2-6; without DNA, the TCRdb call of TRBD1 cannot be checked. CDR3 sequence reads: CASSRGQEFSGANVLTF.